This TCR beta chain was obtained from a study of T cell responses to AZD1222 COVID-19 vaccine. As for the study in general: Pooled samples include second doses given at about 4 or 12 weeks.

The CDR3 sequence is 12 residues long. Trimming removed 3 bases from V and 4 bases from J, with 6 bases in between. Sequencing used immunoSEQ multiplex PCR; TCRdb keeps in-frame clones, though not all of them. The data contain approximately 110,000 clones, 70% to 90% of them singletons. This chain uses TRBV12-3 or TRBV12-4 with TRBJ1-1; possibly TRBD1 for D (5 bases). This receptor was identified in an adult in good health. The source material was peripheral blood, sampled on day 0 of AZD1222 vaccination. CDR3 nucleotide sequence: TGTGCCAGCAGTTTTAGGGGCACTGAAGCTTTCTTT. Its translation is CASSFRGTEAFF.